This TCR beta chain was sequenced for a study of blood T cell repertoires in COVID-19. Study overall: Donors in the United States, Italy and Spain gave samples during acute or convalescent COVID-19. The cDNA or gDNA used as material had been derived from T cells, B-cell-depleted T cells, or PBMCs.

Grouping used clinical history reported by participants in a survey and questionnaire. The CDR3 loop spans 15 amino acids. The germline gives CDR1 MNHEY, CDR2 SMNVEV (reference sequence). V shed 7 bases and J 3 bases; nucleotides not matched to a gene: 2. Original analysis: Nucleated cell counts were estimated from reference gene primer amplification. Clones were sequenced by immunoSEQ multiplex PCR, and TCRdb holds only the in-frame ones, with some missing. That table is the source of V, J and clone size, and D and trimming were worked out from the DNA. This table has 200,000 to 250,000 clones, around 90% appearing once.

The specimen sequenced was PBMCs or T cells enriched from blood (not recorded which). The TCR sequence derives from a woman aged 25 to 39 with acute COVID-19. V gene TRBV27 combines with J gene TRBJ2-1; 14 bases map to TRBD2. The CDR3 reads CASKGLAGVYNEQFF. CDR3 in DNA: TGTGCCAGCAAGGGACTAGCGGGAGTCTACAATGAGCAGTTCTTC.